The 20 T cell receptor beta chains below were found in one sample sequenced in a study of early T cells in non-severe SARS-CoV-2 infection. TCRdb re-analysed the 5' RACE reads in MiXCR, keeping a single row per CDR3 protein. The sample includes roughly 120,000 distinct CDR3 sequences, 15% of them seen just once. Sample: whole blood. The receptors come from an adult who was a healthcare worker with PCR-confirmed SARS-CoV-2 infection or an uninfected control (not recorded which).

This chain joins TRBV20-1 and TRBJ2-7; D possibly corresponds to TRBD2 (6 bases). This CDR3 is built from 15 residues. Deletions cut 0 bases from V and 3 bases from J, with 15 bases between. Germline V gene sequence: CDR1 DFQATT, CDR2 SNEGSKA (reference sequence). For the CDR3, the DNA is TGCAGTGCTAGAGATTTGGGCCAGGGAGGCTACGAGCAGTACTTC. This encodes CSARDLGQGGYEQYF.

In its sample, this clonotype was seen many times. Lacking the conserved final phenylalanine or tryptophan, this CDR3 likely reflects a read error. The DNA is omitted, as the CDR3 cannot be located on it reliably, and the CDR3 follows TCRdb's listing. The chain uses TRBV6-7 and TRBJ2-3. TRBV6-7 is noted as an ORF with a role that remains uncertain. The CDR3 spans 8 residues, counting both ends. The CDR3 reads CASSYLLY.

CDR3 nucleotide sequence: TGTGCCAGCAGCTTATCAGGCATGAACACCGGGGAGCTGTTTTTT. Translating gives CASSLSGMNTGELFF. The rearrangement uses TRBV7-9 and TRBJ2-2; D gene ambiguous. V was shortened by 2 bases and J by 1 base, with 8 bases between the two germline ends. This CDR3 spans 15 amino acids. Germline V CDR1 and CDR2: SEHNR, FQNEAQ (reference sequence).

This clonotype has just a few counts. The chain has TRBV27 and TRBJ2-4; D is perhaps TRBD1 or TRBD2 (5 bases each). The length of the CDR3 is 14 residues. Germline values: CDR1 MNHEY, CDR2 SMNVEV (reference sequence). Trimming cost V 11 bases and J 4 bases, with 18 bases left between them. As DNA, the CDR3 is TGTGCCGACTTCCGGGACGGGAAAAAAAACATTCAGTACTTC. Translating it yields CADFRDGKKNIQYF.

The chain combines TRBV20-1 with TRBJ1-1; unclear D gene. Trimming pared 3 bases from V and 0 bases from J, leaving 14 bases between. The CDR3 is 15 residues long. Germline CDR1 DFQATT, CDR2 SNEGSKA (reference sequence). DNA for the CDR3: TGCAGTGCTAGGGGCGGACTGAGAGTGAACACTGAAGCTTTCTTT. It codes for CSARGGLRVNTEAFF.

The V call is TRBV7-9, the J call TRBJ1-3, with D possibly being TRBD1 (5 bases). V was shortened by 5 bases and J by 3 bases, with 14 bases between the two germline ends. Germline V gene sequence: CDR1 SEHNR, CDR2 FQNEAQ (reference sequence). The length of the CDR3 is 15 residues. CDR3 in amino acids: CASSPVDMFGNTIYF. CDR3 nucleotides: TGTGCCAGCAGCCCAGTGGACATGTTTGGAAACACCATATATTTT. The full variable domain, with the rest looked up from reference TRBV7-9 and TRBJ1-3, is DTGVSQNPRHKITKRGQNVTFRCDPISEHNRLYWYRQTLGQGPEFLTYFQNEAQLEKSRLLSDRFSAERPKGSFSTLEIQRTEQGDSAMYLCASSPVDMFGNTIYFGEGSWLTVV.

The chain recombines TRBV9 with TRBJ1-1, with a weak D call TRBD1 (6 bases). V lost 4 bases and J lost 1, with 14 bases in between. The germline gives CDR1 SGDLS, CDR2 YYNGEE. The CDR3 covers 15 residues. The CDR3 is CASSSTPDRNTEAFF. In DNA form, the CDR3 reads TGTGCCAGCAGCTCAACACCGGACAGGAACACTGAAGCTTTCTTT.

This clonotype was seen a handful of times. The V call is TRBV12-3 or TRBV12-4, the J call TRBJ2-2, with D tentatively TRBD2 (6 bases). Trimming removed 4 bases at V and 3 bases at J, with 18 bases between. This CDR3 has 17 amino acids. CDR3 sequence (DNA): TGTGCCAGCAGTTCCCGGACGGCCGGGACTCACACCGGGGAGCTGTTTTTT. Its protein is CASSSRTAGTHTGELFF.

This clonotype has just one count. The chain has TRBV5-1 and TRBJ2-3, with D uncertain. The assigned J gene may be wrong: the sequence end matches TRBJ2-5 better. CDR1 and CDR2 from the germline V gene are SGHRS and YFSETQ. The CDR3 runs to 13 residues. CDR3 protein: CASSSTPPGTQYF. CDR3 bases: TGCGCCAGCAGCTCGACCCCCCCGGGGACCCAGTACTTC.

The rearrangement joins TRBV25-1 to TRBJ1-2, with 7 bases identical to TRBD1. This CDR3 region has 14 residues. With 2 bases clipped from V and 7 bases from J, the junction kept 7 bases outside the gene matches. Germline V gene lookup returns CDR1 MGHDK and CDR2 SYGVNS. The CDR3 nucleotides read TGTGCCAGCAGTGAAGAGGGACAGCGTCTTGGCTACACCTTC. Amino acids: CASSEEGQRLGYTF.

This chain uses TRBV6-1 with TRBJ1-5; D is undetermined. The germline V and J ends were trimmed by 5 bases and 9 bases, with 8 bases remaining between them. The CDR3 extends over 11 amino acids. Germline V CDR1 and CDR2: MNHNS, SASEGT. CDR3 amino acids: CASSLRGPQHF. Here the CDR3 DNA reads TGTGCCAGCAGTCTCCGTGGGCCCCAGCATTTT.

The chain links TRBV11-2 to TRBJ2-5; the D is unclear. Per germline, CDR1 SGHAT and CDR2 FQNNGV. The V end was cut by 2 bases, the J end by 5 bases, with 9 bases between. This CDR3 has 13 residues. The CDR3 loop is CASSLTWRETQYF. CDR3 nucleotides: TGTGCCAGCAGCTTAACTTGGCGGGAGACCCAGTACTTC.

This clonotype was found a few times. In DNA form, the CDR3 reads TGTGCCTGGACCCCACAGGAGTACTATGGCTACACCTTC. Its translation is CAWTPQEYYGYTF. The J gene is TRBJ1-2, the V gene TRBV30; D may be TRBD1 (5 bases). The CDR3 is 13 residues long. Germline V lookup: CDR1 GTSNPN, CDR2 SVGIG (reference sequence). Trimming left V 4 bases short and J 3 bases short, with 12 bases between.

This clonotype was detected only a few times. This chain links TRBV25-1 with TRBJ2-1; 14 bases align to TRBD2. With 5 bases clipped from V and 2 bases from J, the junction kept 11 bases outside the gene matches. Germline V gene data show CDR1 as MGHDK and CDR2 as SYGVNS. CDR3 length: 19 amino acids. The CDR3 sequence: CASSFNKWTSGGTYNEQFF. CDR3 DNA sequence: TGTGCCAGCAGTTTCAACAAATGGACTAGCGGGGGGACCTACAATGAGCAGTTCTTC. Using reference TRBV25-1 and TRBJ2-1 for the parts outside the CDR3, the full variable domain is EADIYQTPRYLVIGTGKKITLECSQTMGHDKMYWYQQDPGMELHLIHYSYGVNSTEKGDLSSESTVSRIRTEHFPLTLESARPSHTSQYLCASSFNKWTSGGTYNEQFFGPGTRLTVL.

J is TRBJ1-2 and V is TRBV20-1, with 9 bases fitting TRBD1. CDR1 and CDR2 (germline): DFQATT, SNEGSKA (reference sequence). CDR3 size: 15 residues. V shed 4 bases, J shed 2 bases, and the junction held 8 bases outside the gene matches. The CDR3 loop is CSAKESGTGNYGYTF. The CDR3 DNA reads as TGCAGTGCTAAGGAATCGGGGACAGGGAACTATGGCTACACCTTC.

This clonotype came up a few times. The CDR3 nucleotides are TGCAGCGTTGAAGAGAGAGCTTTCTTT. Translating it yields CSVEERAFF. V usage is TRBV29-1 and J usage is TRBJ1-1; D gene unclear. The V gene's germline CDR1 is SQVTM and CDR2 ANQGSEA. The CDR3 runs to 9 residues. Trimming shortened V by 0 bases and J by 10 bases, and 3 bases separated the two germline ends.

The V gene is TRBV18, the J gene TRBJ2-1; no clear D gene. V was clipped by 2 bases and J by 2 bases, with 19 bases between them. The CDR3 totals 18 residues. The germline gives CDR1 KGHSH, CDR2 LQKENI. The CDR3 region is CASSPGRSAFAPYNEQFF. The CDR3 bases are TGTGCCAGCTCACCAGGTCGAAGCGCCTTCGCTCCCTACAATGAGCAGTTCTTC.

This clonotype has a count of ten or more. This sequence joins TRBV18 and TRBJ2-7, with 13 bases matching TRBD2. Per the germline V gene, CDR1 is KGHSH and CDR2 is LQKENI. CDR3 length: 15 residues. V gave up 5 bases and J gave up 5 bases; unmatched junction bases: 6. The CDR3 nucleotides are TGTGCCAGCTCAGCGACTAGCGGGGGGTCCCACGAGCAGTACTTC. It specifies CASSATSGGSHEQYF.

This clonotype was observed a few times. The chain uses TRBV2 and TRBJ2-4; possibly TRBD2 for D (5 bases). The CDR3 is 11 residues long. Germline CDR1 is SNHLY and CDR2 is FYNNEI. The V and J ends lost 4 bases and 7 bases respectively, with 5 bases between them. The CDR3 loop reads CASSGGNIQYF. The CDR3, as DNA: TGTGCCAGCAGTGGCGGGAACATTCAGTACTTC.

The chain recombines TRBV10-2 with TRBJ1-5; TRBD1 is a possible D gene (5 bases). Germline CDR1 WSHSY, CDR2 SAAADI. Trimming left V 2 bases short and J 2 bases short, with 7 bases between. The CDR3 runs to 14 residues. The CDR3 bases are TGCGCCAGCAGTGAGGGGGCCCGCAATCAGCCCCAGCATTTT. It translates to CASSEGARNQPQHF.